Reported below is one T cell receptor (beta chain). A Seattle source enrolled patients during active infection and followed them longitudinally. The sample comes from a study of blood T cell repertoires in COVID-19. Study context: Whether acute or convalescent, the COVID-19 samples came from the United States, Italy and Spain.

Original data processing: Nucleated cell counts were estimated from reference gene primer amplification. TCRdb keeps only in-frame clones here, not all; method: immunoSEQ multiplex PCR. V, J and clone size are taken as reported in that table, and D and trimming were inferred from the DNA itself. There are about 210,000 clones in the sample; approximately 85% occur only once, and 5.1% lies in the top ten. Sequencing was carried out using peripheral blood. The receptor comes from a middle-aged man with COVID-19, enrolled during active disease.

The chain's CDR3 is CASSLGAGELFF. The CDR3 bases are TGTGCCAGCAGCTTAGGCGCCGGGGAGCTGTTTTTT. V gene TRBV11-3 combines with J gene TRBJ2-2, with unresolved D. Trimming cost V 1 base and J 6 bases, with 3 bases left between them. CDR3 size: 12 residues. CDR1 and CDR2 from the germline V gene are SGHNT and YENEEA.